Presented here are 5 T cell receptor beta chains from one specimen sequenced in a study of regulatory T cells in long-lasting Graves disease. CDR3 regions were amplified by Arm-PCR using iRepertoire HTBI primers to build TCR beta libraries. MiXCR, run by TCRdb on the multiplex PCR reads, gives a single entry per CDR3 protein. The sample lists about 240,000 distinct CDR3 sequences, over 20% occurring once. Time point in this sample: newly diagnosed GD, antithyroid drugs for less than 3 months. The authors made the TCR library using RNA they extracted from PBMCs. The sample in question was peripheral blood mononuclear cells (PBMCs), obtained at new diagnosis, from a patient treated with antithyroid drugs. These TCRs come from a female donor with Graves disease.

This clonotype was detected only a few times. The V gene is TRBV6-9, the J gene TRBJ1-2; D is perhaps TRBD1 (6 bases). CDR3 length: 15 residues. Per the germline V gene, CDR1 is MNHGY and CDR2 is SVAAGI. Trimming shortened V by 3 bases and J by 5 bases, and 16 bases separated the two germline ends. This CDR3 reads CASSYSKGTSYGYTF. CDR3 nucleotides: TGTGCCAGCAGTTACTCTAAGGGGACATCTTATGGCTACACCTTC.

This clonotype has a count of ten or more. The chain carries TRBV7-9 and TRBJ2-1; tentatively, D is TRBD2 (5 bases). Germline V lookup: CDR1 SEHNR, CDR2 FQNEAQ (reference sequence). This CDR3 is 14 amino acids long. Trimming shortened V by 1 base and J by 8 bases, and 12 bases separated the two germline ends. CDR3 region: CASSLGRGYYEQFF. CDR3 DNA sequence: TGTGCCAGCAGCTTAGGTAGAGGGTACTATGAGCAGTTCTTC.

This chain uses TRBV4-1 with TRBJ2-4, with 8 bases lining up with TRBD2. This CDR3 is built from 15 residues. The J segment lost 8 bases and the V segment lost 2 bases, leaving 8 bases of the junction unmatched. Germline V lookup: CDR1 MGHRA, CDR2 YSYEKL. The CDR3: CASSQPGLVADIQYF. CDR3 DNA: TGCGCCAGCAGCCAACCGGGACTAGTCGCCGACATTCAGTACTTC.

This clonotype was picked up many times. CDR3 sequence (DNA): TGTGCCAGCAGTACGAGCGAGGGGTACGAGCAGTACTTC. Translated, it gives CASSTSEGYEQYF. The chain couples TRBV2 to TRBJ2-7, with D perhaps assigned TRBD1 or TRBD2 (5 bases each). V was pared by 5 bases and J by 4 bases, with 12 bases between. Germline V CDR1 and CDR2: SNHLY, FYNNEI. The CDR3 extends over 13 amino acids.

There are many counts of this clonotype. The CDR3 DNA follows: TGCAGCGTCGAGGAGGATTATGGCTACACCTTC. Its translation: CSVEEDYGYTF. V and J are TRBV29-1 and TRBJ1-2, with no clear D. The germline V and J ends were trimmed by 6 bases and 5 bases, with 10 bases remaining between them. Germline-derived CDR1 and CDR2 are SQVTM and ANQGSEA. The CDR3 is made up of 11 amino acids.